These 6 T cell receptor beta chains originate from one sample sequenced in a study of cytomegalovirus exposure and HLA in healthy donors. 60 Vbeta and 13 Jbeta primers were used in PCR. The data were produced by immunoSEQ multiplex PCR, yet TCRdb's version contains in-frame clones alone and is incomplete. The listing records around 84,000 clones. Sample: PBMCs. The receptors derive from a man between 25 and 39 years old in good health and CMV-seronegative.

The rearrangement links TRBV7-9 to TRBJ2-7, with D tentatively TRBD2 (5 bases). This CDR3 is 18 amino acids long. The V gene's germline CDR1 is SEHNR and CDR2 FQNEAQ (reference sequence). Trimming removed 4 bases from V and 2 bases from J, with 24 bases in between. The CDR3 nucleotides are TGTGCCAGCAGCTCCTGGCGTGTTCGGGGTGGGCCGACCTACGAGCAGTACTTC. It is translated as CASSSWRVRGGPTYEQYF.

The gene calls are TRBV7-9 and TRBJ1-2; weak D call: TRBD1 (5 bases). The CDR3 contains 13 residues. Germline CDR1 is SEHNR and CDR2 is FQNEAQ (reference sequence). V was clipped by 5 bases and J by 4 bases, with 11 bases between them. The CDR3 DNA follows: TGTGCCAGCAGCCTGCGGGACTCCTATGGCTACACCTTC. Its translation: CASSLRDSYGYTF.

CDR3 protein: CASSPGLNTDTQYF. As DNA, the CDR3 is TGTGCCAGCAGCCCAGGCCTTAACACAGATACGCAGTATTTT. The V and J genes are TRBV7-3 and TRBJ2-3; no firm D call. The CDR3 runs to 14 residues. V lost 5 bases to trimming and J lost 2 bases, with 11 bases between them. The germline gives CDR1 SGHTA, CDR2 FQGTGA.

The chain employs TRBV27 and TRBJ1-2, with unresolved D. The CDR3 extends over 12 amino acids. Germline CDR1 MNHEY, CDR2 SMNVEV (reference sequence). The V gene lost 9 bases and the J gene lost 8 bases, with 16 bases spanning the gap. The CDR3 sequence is CASFIPGRGYTF. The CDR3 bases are TGTGCCAGTTTTATACCGGGTCGGGGCTACACCTTC.

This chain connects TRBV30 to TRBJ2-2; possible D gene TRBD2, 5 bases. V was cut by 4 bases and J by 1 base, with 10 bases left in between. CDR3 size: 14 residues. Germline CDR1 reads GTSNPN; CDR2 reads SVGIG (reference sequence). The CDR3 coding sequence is TGTGCCTGGACCGGGGTAGGGAACACCGGGGAGCTGTTTTTT. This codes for CAWTGVGNTGELFF.

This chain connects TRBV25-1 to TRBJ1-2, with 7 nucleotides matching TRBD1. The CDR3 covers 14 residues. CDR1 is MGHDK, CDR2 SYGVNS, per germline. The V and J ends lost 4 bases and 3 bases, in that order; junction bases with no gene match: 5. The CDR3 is CASSAPGTDYGYTF. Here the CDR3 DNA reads TGTGCCAGCAGTGCCCCCGGGACAGACTATGGCTACACCTTC.